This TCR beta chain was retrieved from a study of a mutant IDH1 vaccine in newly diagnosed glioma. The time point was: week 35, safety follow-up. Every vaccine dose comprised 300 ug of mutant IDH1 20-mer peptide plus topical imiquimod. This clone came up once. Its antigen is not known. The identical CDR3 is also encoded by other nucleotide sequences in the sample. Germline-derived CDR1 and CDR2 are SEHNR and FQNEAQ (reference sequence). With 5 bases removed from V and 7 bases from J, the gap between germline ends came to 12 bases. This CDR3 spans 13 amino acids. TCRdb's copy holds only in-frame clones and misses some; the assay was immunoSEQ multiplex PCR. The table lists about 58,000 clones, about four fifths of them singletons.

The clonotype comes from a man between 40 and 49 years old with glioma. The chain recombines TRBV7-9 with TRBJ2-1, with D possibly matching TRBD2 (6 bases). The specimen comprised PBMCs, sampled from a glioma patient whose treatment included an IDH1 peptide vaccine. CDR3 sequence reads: CASSKLARNEQFF. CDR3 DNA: TGTGCCAGCAGCAAACTAGCCCGAAATGAGCAGTTCTTC.